This T cell receptor (beta chain) derives from a study of post-analysis software for immune sequencing data (dated by TCRdb to between 2015 and 2017). In the study overall: Recorded disease courses included relapsing-remitting, secondary progressive and progressive-relapsing multiple sclerosis, with some patients lacking subtype annotation. The multiple sclerosis patient repertoires were compared with 11 previously published healthy control repertoires from donors aged about 6 to 26 years. A subset of samples was prepared in parallel using single-end sample barcoding, then pooled and co-amplified after Illumina adapter ligation. The paper's findings and limits, for the study overall: Four or five TRBV segments, including TRBV5-6, TRBV5-1 and TRBV20-1, were significantly more frequent in patients than controls. Direct clustering with F measure revealed strong co-clustering of samples prepared in the same batch, which led to a batch-effect correction. The control group was slightly older than the multiple sclerosis patient group. Significantly lower normalized Chao1 diversity was found in multiple sclerosis patients than in controls, suggesting substantial peripheral T-cell clonal expansion.

To demonstrate the VDJtools post-analysis software, TCR beta repertoires were profiled from the peripheral blood of some 12 young patients with multiple sclerosis. The multiple sclerosis patients were children and adolescents ranging in age from roughly 6 to 15 years. The germline V gene (reference sequence) gives CDR1 as SGHKS and CDR2 as YYEKEE. Measured from the cysteine to the phenylalanine, the CDR3 is 14 residues long. The DNA shown is the 42-base CDR3, in frame from base 1. With regard to this clonotype: The antigen it binds to is not known. This may be a read error: a much more frequent sequence differs by one nucleotide.

Libraries were prepared through PCR. Sequenced using an Illumina HiSeq 2500. Unique molecular identifiers were incorporated into TCR beta cDNA libraries to reduce PCR and sequencing biases. Every 1 to 10 million input T cells yielded approximately 500,000 cDNA molecules, meaning each molecule approximated one T cell. Patient libraries were prepared and sequenced with the same protocol used for the earlier healthy control dataset. Within a given batch, samples were prepared together, multiplexed and sequenced on the same HiSeq lane. Turning to the authors' computational methods: MIGEC handled the raw barcoded reads, throwing out single-read molecular identifier groups before consensus assembly and CDR3 extraction. VDJtools was used for post-analysis of the clonotype tables, with diversity normalized by down-sampling every dataset to the smallest sample size. To correct batch-related cross-sample contamination, repertoire overlap clustering matched CDR3 amino acid sequences but not nucleotide sequences. TCRdb trimmed the raw reads at Q25, called clones with MiXCR and kept productive beta chains. Records with the same CDR3 protein are collapsed into one entry carrying the most frequent genes and DNA. The V and J calls, along with clone size, are taken from TCRdb and not from the paper's own processing. The sample contains about 170,000 distinct CDR3 sequences, approximately 30% of them found a single time. The top ten clonotypes cover over 1.2% of the sample.

This receptor was identified in a girl between 5 and 17 years old with multiple sclerosis. Sequenced material: blood. The chain is made from TRBV5-5 and TRBJ2-5, with no confidently assigned D gene. CDR3 sequence: CASSFFQYQETRYF. The bases are TGTGCCAGCAGCTTCTTCCAGTACCAAGAGACCCGGTACTTC.